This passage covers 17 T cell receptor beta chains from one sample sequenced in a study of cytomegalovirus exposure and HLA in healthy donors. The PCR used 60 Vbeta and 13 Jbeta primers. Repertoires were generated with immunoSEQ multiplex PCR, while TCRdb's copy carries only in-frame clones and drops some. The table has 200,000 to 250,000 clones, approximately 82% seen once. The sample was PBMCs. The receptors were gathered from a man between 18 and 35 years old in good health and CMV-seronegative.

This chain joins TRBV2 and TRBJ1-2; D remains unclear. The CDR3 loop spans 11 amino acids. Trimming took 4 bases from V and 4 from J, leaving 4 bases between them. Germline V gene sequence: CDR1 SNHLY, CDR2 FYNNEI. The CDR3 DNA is TGTGCCAGCAGTGCCATCTATGGCTACACCTTC. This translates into CASSAIYGYTF.

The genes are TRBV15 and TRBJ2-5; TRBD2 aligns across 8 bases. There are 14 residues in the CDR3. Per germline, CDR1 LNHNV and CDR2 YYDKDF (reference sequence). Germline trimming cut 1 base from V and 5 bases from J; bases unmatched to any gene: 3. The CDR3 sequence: CATSRVGGRETQYF. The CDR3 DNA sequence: TGTGCCACCAGCAGAGTGGGCGGGAGGGAGACCCAGTACTTC.

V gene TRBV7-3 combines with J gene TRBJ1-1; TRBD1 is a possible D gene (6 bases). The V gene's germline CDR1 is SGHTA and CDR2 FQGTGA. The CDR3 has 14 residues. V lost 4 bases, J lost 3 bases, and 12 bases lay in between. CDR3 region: CASSSTGLDTEAFF. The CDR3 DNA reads TGTGCCAGCAGCTCCACAGGGTTGGACACTGAAGCTTTCTTT.

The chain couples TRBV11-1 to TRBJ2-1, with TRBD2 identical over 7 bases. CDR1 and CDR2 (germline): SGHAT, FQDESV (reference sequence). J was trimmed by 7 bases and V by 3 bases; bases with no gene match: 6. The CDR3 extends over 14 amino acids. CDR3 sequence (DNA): TGTGCCAGCAGCTTGGGCGGGAGAGGGAATGAGCAGTTCTTC. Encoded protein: CASSLGGRGNEQFF.

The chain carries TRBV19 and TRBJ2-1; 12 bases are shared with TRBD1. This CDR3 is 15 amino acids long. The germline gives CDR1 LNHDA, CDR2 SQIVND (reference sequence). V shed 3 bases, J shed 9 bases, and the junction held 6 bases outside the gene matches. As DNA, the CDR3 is TGTGCCAGTAGTATCTGGGGACAGGGGGCTCGTGAGCAGTTCTTC. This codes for CASSIWGQGAREQFF.

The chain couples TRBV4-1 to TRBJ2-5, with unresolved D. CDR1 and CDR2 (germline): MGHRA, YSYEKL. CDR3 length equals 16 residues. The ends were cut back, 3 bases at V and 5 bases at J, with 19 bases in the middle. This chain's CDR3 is CASSQFPGAYGETQYF. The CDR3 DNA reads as TGCGCCAGCAGCCAGTTCCCTGGAGCCTACGGCGAGACCCAGTACTTC.

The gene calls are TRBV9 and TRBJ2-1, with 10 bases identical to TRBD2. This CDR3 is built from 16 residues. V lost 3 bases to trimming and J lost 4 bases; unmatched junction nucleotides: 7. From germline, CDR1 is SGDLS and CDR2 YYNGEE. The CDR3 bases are TGTGCCAGCAGCGCATCGAGGACTAGCGGATACAATGAGCAGTTCTTC. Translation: CASSASRTSGYNEQFF.

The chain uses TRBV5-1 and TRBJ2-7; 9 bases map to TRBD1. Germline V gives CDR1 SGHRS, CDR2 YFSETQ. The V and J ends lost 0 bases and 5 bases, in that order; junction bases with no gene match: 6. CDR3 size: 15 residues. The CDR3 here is CASSLARDRADEQYF. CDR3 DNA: TGCGCCAGCAGCTTGGCCCGGGACAGGGCGGACGAGCAGTACTTC.

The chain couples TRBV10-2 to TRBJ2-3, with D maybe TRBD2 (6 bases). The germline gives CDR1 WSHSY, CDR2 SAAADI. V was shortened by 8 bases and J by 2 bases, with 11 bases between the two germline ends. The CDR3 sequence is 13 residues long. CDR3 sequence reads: CASRREYTDTQYF. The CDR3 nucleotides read TGCGCCAGCCGGAGGGAGTACACAGATACGCAGTATTTT.

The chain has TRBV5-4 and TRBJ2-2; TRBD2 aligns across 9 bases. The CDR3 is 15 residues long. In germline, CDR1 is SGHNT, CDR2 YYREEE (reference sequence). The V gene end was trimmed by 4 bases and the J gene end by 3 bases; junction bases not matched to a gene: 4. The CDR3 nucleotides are TGTGCCAGCAGCAAAGCGGGAGGAGACACCGGGGAGCTGTTTTTT. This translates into CASSKAGGDTGELFF. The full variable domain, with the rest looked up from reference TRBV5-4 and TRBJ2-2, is ETGVTQSPTHLIKTRGQQVTLRCSSQSGHNTVSWYQQALGQGPQFIFQYYREEENGRGNFPPRFSGLQFPNYSSELNVNALELDDSALYLCASSKAGGDTGELFFGEGSRLTVL.

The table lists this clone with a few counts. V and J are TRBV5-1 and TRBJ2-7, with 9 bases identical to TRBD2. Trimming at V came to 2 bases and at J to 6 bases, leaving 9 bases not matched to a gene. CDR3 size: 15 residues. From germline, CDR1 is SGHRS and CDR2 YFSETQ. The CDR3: CASSFSWREGGEQYF. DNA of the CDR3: TGCGCCAGCAGCTTCTCCTGGCGGGAGGGGGGCGAGCAGTACTTC.

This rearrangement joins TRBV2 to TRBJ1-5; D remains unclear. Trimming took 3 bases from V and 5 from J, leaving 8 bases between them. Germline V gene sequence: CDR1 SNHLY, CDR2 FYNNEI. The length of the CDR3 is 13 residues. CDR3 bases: TGTGCCAGCAGTGAGGGCCCGTATCAGCCCCAGCATTTT. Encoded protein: CASSEGPYQPQHF.

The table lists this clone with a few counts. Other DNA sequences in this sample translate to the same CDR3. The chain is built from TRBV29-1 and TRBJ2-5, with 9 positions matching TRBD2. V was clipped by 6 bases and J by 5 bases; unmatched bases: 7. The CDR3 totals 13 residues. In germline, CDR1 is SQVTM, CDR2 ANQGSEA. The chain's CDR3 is CSVGIAGVETQYF. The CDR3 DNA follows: TGCAGCGTAGGGATAGCGGGAGTGGAGACCCAGTACTTC.

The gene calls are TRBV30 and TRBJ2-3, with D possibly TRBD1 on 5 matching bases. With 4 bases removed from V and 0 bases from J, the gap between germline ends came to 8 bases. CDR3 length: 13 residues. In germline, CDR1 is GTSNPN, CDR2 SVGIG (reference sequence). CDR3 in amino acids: CAWKAGSTDTQYF. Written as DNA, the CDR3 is TGTGCCTGGAAGGCAGGGAGCACAGATACGCAGTATTTT. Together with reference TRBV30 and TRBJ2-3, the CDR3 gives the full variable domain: SQTIHQWPATLVQPVGSPLSLECTVEGTSNPNLYWYRQAAGRGLQLLFYSVGIGQISSEVPQNLSASRPQDRQFILSSKKLLLSDSGFYLCAWKAGSTDTQYFGPGTRLTVL.

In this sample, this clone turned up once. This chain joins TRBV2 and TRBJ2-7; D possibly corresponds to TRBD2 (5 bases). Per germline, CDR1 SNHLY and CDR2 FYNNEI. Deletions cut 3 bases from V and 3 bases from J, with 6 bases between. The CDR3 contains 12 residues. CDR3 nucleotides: TGTGCCAGCAGTGACGAGGGCTACGAGCAGTACTTC. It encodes CASSDEGYEQYF.

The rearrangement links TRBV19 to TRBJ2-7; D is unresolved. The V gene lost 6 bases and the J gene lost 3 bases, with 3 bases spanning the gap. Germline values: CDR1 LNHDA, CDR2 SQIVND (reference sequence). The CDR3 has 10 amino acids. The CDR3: CASSHYEQYF. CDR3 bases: TGTGCCAGTAGCCACTACGAGCAGTACTTC.

The CDR3 DNA sequence: TGCGCCAGCAGCCGGGACTACTCCTACAATGAGCAGTTCTTC. Its protein product is CASSRDYSYNEQFF. The chain is built from TRBV5-1 and TRBJ2-1; the match to TRBD2 covers 7 bases. CDR3 length: 14 amino acids. Germline V gives CDR1 SGHRS, CDR2 YFSETQ. V lost 4 bases, J lost 0 bases, and 1 base stayed unmatched.